This T cell receptor beta chain was identified during a study of cytomegalovirus exposure and HLA in healthy donors. Findings of the study overall: That first-cohort TCR clusters tended to co-occur in the roughly 130 validation repertoires was found in a later analysis. The study listed around 150 cytomegalovirus-associated TCR beta chains. In vitro checks showed that a few CMV-associated chains really do target CMV antigens. The majority of TCR sequences were rare, yet some public TCRs appeared in many donors.

V shed 4 bases and J 4 bases; nucleotides not matched to a gene: 8. The CDR3 runs to 15 residues. Germline lookup yields CDR1 SGDLS and CDR2 YYNGEE. Only in-frame clones appear in the TCRdb table, and some are missing; sequencing was by immunoSEQ multiplex PCR. The data show roughly 49,000 clones, around 94% seen once. A note on this clone: The antigen remains undetermined.

The source material was PBMCs. The gene calls are TRBV9 and TRBJ2-1; 7 bases match TRBD2. This TCR derives from a woman aged 18-29 years in good health and CMV-seropositive. CDR3: CASSIGDYQYNEQFF. The CDR3 DNA reads TGTGCCAGCAGCATAGGGGACTATCAATACAATGAGCAGTTCTTC.